The sequence of this T cell receptor beta chain was determined in a study of T cells in Graves' hyperthyroidism and ophthalmopathy. At the level of the study: Specimen type is peripheral blood, collected at initial diagnosis prior to any treatment.

The V gene end was trimmed by 3 bases and the J gene end by 5 bases; junction bases not matched to a gene: 8. This CDR3 has 15 amino acids. The V gene's germline CDR1 is SGHRS and CDR2 YFSETQ. There are many counts of this clonotype. RNA transcripts provided the source from which TCR beta CDR3 regions were amplified. With the HTBI primer set, the TCR CDR3 went through a first round of RT-PCR. TCRdb recomputed calls from the multiplex PCR reads with MiXCR, one row per CDR3 protein. Among hundreds of thousands of distinct CDR3 sequences listed, more than 15% were seen once. Researchers defined stable Graves' hyperthyroidism as no ophthalmopathy progression within 18 months. Patients having uncontrolled infection, another autoimmune disease, pregnancy or lactation were not included.

Sequencing was done on a sample of blood. This rearrangement joins TRBV5-1 to TRBJ2-5, with TRBD1 identical over 9 bases. The sequence came from a woman between 18 and 30 years old with Graves' hyperthyroidism. In nucleotides, the CDR3 is TGCGCCAGCAGCTACAGGGGGCCGGCAATCGAGACCCAGTACTTC. Its protein product is CASSYRGPAIETQYF.